This T cell receptor beta chain was sequenced for a study of vaccination effects on CD4 cells after COVID-19. Study context: Antigen-specific CD4+ T cells were first expanded with viral peptide pools by the ViraFEST assay and only then sequenced. BNT162b2 vaccine or mRNA-1273 vaccine was given to participants in two doses. It was with roughly 10 IU/ml IL-2 and 8 to 10 ug/ml peptides that 1.5 million to 2 million PBMC per well were cultured. Overall study results and limits: At late timepoints after vaccination, vaccine- and infection-induced clones shrank markedly.

After roughly 10 days in culture, the CD4+ T cells were isolated. This CDR3 has 10 amino acids. Germline CDR1 DFQATT, CDR2 SNEGSKA (reference sequence). Between the trimmed V and J ends, which lost 5 bases and 5 bases, there was a span of 6 bases. Generated by immunoSEQ multiplex PCR, the TCRdb table keeps only in-frame clones and is missing some. The sample has 50,000 or so clones; approximately 61% are singletons. Concerning this clone itself: Its antigen remains unidentified.

The specimen was CD4+ T cells from PBMCs cultured without peptide, collected before COVID-19 vaccination. The receptor comes from a human donor who received a COVID-19 vaccine. V gene TRBV20-1 combines with J gene TRBJ2-5; D gene uncertain. The CDR3 sequence is CSAGWETQYF. The DNA for the CDR3 is TGCAGTGCTGGGTGGGAGACCCAGTACTTC.